A selection of T cell receptor beta chains follows, all from one sample in a study of T cell changes during pregnancy in multiple sclerosis. Clones were read by immunoSEQ multiplex PCR, and TCRdb kept only the in-frame ones, dropping some. Of 75,000 to 95,000 clones in the sample, approximately 89% are singletons; the top ten hold roughly 0.91%. The sequences come from peripheral blood, collected before pregnancy. The receptors originated from a female donor with multiple sclerosis, enrolled in a pregnancy study. The CDR3 runs from the conserved cysteine through the conserved F or W. D genes are given only for firm matches.

CDR3aa: CASSGWRGIRYGYTF
CDR3nt: TGTGCCAGCAGCGGCTGGCGGGGGATCCGCTATGGCTACACCTTC
d_gene: .
v_gene: TRBV7-6
j_gene: TRBJ1-2

CDR3aa: CASTATSGSPPDTQYF
CDR3nt: TGTGCCAGTACCGCGACTAGCGGGAGTCCCCCCGATACGCAGTATTTT
d_gene: TRBD2
v_gene: TRBV19
j_gene: TRBJ2-3

CDR3aa: CASSPGTGYEQYF
CDR3nt: TGTGCCAGCAGCCCCGGGACAGGTTACGAGCAGTACTTC
d_gene: TRBD1
v_gene: TRBV2
j_gene: TRBJ2-7

CDR3aa: CASSEWTGGTEEQYF
CDR3nt: TGTGCCAGCAGTGAATGGACAGGCGGGACGGAGGAGCAGTACTTC
d_gene: .
v_gene: TRBV25-1
j_gene: TRBJ2-7

CDR3aa: CASRPAGGIYGYTF
CDR3nt: TGTGCCAGCAGGCCGGCAGGGGGCATCTATGGCTACACCTTC
d_gene: TRBD1
v_gene: TRBV5-4
j_gene: TRBJ1-2

CDR3aa: CASSQDGTYGYGYTF
CDR3nt: TGTGCCAGCAGCCAAGATGGTACCTACGGCTATGGCTACACCTTC
d_gene: .
v_gene: TRBV14
j_gene: TRBJ1-2

CDR3aa: CASSANRGMGNQPQHF
CDR3nt: TGTGCCAGCAGTGCGAACAGGGGGATGGGCAATCAGCCCCAGCATTTT
d_gene: TRBD1
v_gene: TRBV6-1
j_gene: TRBJ1-5

CDR3aa: CSVEVGGKYGYTF
CDR3nt: TGCAGCGTTGAGGTAGGGGGCAAGTATGGCTACACCTTC
d_gene: TRBD1
v_gene: TRBV29-1
j_gene: TRBJ1-2

CDR3aa: CASSRTGADTGELFF
CDR3nt: TGTGCCAGCAGCCGGACAGGGGCAGACACCGGGGAGCTGTTTTTT
d_gene: TRBD1
v_gene: TRBV7-6
j_gene: TRBJ2-2

CDR3aa: CASSFGGYHTEAFF
CDR3nt: TGTGCCAGCAGCTTCGGGGGATATCACACTGAAGCTTTCTTT
d_gene: .
v_gene: TRBV7-8
j_gene: TRBJ1-1